This is a list of T cell receptor beta chains from one sample in a study of OX40 agonist ivuxolimab in advanced cancers. Repertoires were generated with immunoSEQ multiplex PCR, while TCRdb's copy carries only in-frame clones and drops some. Of 80,000 to 100,000 clones listed, 92% are singletons. This specimen consisted of CD4+ or CD8+ T cells sorted from blood, obtained in a trial of the OX40 agonist ivuxolimab. The source of these receptors is an adult with an advanced solid tumor such as melanoma, head and neck, liver or kidney cancer. Each CDR3 is given with its conserved first and last residue. Each record gives: clone size, J gene, V gene, D gene, CDR3 DNA, CDR3 protein. The D gene is left open where the match is weak. The listing skips clone size in some rows; elsewhere it reads once, few, many or a size class.

NA | TRBJ2-1 | TRBV27 | NA | TGTGCCAGCAGTTTACGGCAAAACAATGAGCAGTTCTTC | CASSLRQNNEQFF
NA | TRBJ1-5 | TRBV7-8 | TRBD1 | TGTGCCAGCAGCACAGGACAGGGCCAAAGTCAGCCCCAGCATTTT | CASSTGQGQSQPQHF
NA | TRBJ2-4 | TRBV6-6 | NA | TGTGCCACCAAGTCCGGCATTCAGTACTTC | CATKSGIQYF
once | TRBJ2-1 | TRBV10-3 | NA | TGTGCCATCAGTCCCCCGAATGAGCAGTTCTTC | CAISPPNEQFF
NA | TRBJ2-2 | TRBV19 | NA | TGTGCCAGTAGTATAGATGCCGGGACGGCCTACACCGGGGAGCTGTTTTTT | CASSIDAGTAYTGELFF
NA | TRBJ2-7 | TRBV18 | TRBD2 | TGTGCCAGCTCACCGCTAGCGGGAGGGCCGGGGGACGAGCAGTACTTC | CASSPLAGGPGDEQYF
few | TRBJ1-2 | TRBV14 | NA | TGTGCCAGCAGCCAGGGGGCGCGAGGCTACACCTTC | CASSQGARGYTF
NA | TRBJ1-2 | TRBV6-5 | NA | TGTGCCAGCAGTTACGTATCCTCATCCTATGGCTACACCTTC | CASSYVSSSYGYTF
once | TRBJ2-3 | TRBV4-2 | TRBD2 | TGTGCCAGCAGCCAAATAGCGGGGGGACCCACAGATACGCAGTATTTT | CASSQIAGGPTDTQYF
NA | TRBJ2-2 | TRBV2 | NA | TGTGCCAGCAGTGAATATGATGGTACCGGGGAGCTGTTTTTT | CASSEYDGTGELFF
NA | TRBJ2-5 | TRBV18 | NA | TGTGCCAGCTCACCAGGGCGGGTTGACCAAGAGACCCAGTACTTC | CASSPGRVDQETQYF
NA | TRBJ2-2 | TRBV18 | NA | TGTGCCAGCTCAATAGCAGACACCGGGGAGCTGTTTTTT | CASSIADTGELFF
NA | TRBJ1-4 | TRBV2 | NA | TGTGCCAGCAGACCGCCTGGGGGGGACATTAATGAAAAACTGTTTTTT | CASRPPGGDINEKLFF
NA | TRBJ2-1 | TRBV9 | TRBD2 | TGTGCCAGCAGCGCCGGGACTAGCGGGGGGGCCCTTCCCCACAATGAGCAGTTCTTC | CASSAGTSGGALPHNEQFF
NA | TRBJ2-1 | TRBV9 | TRBD2 | TGTGCCAGCAGCGCGAGGGGACTAGCCCCTTACAATGAGCAGTTCTTC | CASSARGLAPYNEQFF
few | TRBJ1-2 | TRBV19 | NA | TGTGCCAGTACCGAAAGGGCTCAGGATGGCTACACCTTC | CASTERAQDGYTF
NA | TRBJ2-7 | TRBV18 | NA | TGTGCCAGCTCACCGTCCTTCGAGCAGTACTTC | CASSPSFEQYF
NA | TRBJ2-5 | TRBV5-6 | NA | TGTGCCAGCAGCTTAGCAGGGGGGGAGACCCAGTACTTC | CASSLAGGETQYF
once | TRBJ1-1 | TRBV11-3 | TRBD1 | TGTGCCAGCAGCCGAATCTCAGGGGGAACTGAAGCTTTCTTT | CASSRISGGTEAFF
NA | TRBJ2-5 | TRBV6-1 | NA | TGTGCCAGCAGTGGATCGAGGGGACAAGAGACCCAGTACTTC | CASSGSRGQETQYF
NA | TRBJ1-2 | TRBV30 | TRBD1 | TGTGCCTGGAGTGGGGGGACAGGATTTAACTATGGCTACACCTTC | CAWSGGTGFNYGYTF
NA | TRBJ2-7 | TRBV7-7 | NA | TGTGCTAGCAGCTTAGACCCCGGCTACGAGCAGTACTTC | CASSLDPGYEQYF
NA | TRBJ2-7 | TRBV11-2 | TRBD2 | TGTGCCAGCAGCCGCACATTAGCGGGAGGGCCGGGCGAGCAGTACTTC | CASSRTLAGGPGEQYF
NA | TRBJ2-1 | TRBV7-2 | NA | TGTGCCAGCAGCCGACTGGGCCCGGATGAGCAGTTCTTC | CASSRLGPDEQFF
NA | TRBJ1-2 | TRBV28 | TRBD1 | TGTGCCAGCAGTATGGGACAGGGGGTTGGTGGCTACACCTTC | CASSMGQGVGGYTF
once | TRBJ1-4 | TRBV27 | NA | TGTGCCAGCAGTTTATCGGGCCCTGAAAAACTGTTTTTT | CASSLSGPEKLFF
NA | TRBJ1-5 | TRBV6-1 | NA | TGTGCCAGCAGAGAAGGGGTTGTCGGCAATCAGCCCCAGCATTTT | CASREGVVGNQPQHF
once | TRBJ2-5 | TRBV14 | NA | TGTGCCAGCAGCCAAGTCCTTTCGCGGAAAGAGACCCAGTACTTC | CASSQVLSRKETQYF
NA | TRBJ1-3 | TRBV11-3 | TRBD1 | TGTGCCAGCAGCCAAGGACAGGGCTCTGGAAACACCATATATTTT | CASSQGQGSGNTIYF
NA | TRBJ2-6 | TRBV30 | TRBD1 | TGTGCCTGGAGTGCCCGGACAGGCCTGGCTGGGGCCAACGTCCTGACTTTC | CAWSARTGLAGANVLTF
NA | TRBJ2-7 | TRBV5-8 | TRBD2 | TGTGCCAGCAGCTTGTCATGGGGGACTAGCGGGAGCTACGAGCAGTACTTC | CASSLSWGTSGSYEQYF
NA | TRBJ2-1 | TRBV5-8 | TRBD2 | TGTGCCAGCAGGCCGGCCGGAGTGGGGACTAGCCGCAATGAGCAGTTCTTC | CASRPAGVGTSRNEQFF
NA | TRBJ1-1 | TRBV19 | NA | TGTGCCAGTAGTATAGATCCGAGGGTTAATGAAGCTTTCTTT | CASSIDPRVNEAFF
once | TRBJ2-1 | TRBV7-2 | NA | TGTGCCAGCAGCTTTTACAATGAGCAGTTCTTC | CASSFYNEQFF
NA | TRBJ2-7 | TRBV27 | NA | TGTGCCAGCAGTTTTCGGAGTTCCTCCTACGAGCAGTACTTC | CASSFRSSSYEQYF
NA | TRBJ2-7 | TRBV6-5 | TRBD1 | TGTGCCAGCAGTTCAGGGACAGACTACGAGCAGTACTTC | CASSSGTDYEQYF
NA | TRBJ2-1 | TRBV2 | NA | TGTGCCAGCAGTGAACAGTACAATGAGCAGTTCTTC | CASSEQYNEQFF
NA | TRBJ2-2 | TRBV19 | TRBD1 | TGTGCCAGCACGGGACAGGTGTGGGGCACCGGGGAGCTGTTTTTT | CASTGQVWGTGELFF
NA | TRBJ2-3 | TRBV25-1 | TRBD2 | TGTGCCAGCAGTGAACCGGGGGGGAGAACAGATACGCAGTATTTT | CASSEPGGRTDTQYF
NA | TRBJ2-5 | TRBV18 | TRBD1 | TGTGCCAGCTCACGACAGGGGCGTCAAGAGACCCAGTACTTC | CASSRQGRQETQYF
NA | TRBJ2-1 | TRBV19 | NA | TGTGCCAGTAGGGGCCCCCACTACAATGAGCAGTTCTTC | CASRGPHYNEQFF
NA | TRBJ2-7 | TRBV11-2 | NA | TGTGCCAGCAGCCTTACCTACGAGCAGTACTTC | CASSLTYEQYF
NA | TRBJ2-1 | TRBV19 | NA | TGTGCCAGTAGTTTATGGGAAGATGAGCAGTTCTTC | CASSLWEDEQFF
NA | TRBJ2-2 | TRBV18 | TRBD1 | TGTGCCAGCTCACCACGCGGGACAGGGAGCACCGGGGAGCTGTTTTTT | CASSPRGTGSTGELFF
NA | TRBJ1-5 | TRBV10-3 | NA | TGTGCCATCAGTTCCGACGGGACGGAGCAGCCCCAGCATTTT | CAISSDGTEQPQHF
NA | TRBJ1-4 | TRBV7-2 | NA | TGTGCCAGCAGCTTTCCGGGGGGGTTTAATGAAAAACTGTTTTTT | CASSFPGGFNEKLFF
NA | TRBJ1-1 | TRBV27 | NA | TGTGCCAGCAGTTTATCCCACCGAGAGGACAGCACCCGCCCTACGAACACTGAAGCTTTCTTT | CASSLSHREDSTRPTNTEAFF
NA | TRBJ2-3 | TRBV2 | NA | TGTGCCAGCAGTGAACAGGGGTTGACAGATACGCAGTATTTT | CASSEQGLTDTQYF
NA | TRBJ2-3 | TRBV7-7 | TRBD2 | TGTGCTAGCAGCTTAGGTCTGGCGGGGGGGTCAGATACGCAGTATTTT | CASSLGLAGGSDTQYF
NA | TRBJ2-7 | TRBV9 | TRBD1 | TGTGCCAGCAGCAACCGACAGGGCCTCTACGAGCAGTACTTC | CASSNRQGLYEQYF
NA | TRBJ2-7 | TRBV5-6 | TRBD1 | TGTGCCAGCAGCGGCCCTCCGGGACAGGGGACCTACGAGCAGTACTTC | CASSGPPGQGTYEQYF
once | TRBJ2-7 | TRBV11-2 | TRBD1 | TGTGCCAGCAGCCCCGGGACAGGTGCCTACGAGCAGTACTTC | CASSPGTGAYEQYF
once | TRBJ1-2 | TRBV6-5 | NA | TGTGCCAGCAGTTACTCGGGCTCGTATGGCTACACCTTC | CASSYSGSYGYTF